The clone carrying this TCR beta chain was seen only once. Generated by immunoSEQ multiplex PCR, the TCRdb table keeps only in-frame clones and is missing some. The sample lists 68,000 or so clones, approximately 81% occurring once. The data were obtained in a study of neoadjuvant anti-PD-1 for oral cavity cancer. Time point in this sample: after neoadjuvant nivolumab, at surgical resection. These newly diagnosed stage II-IVA oral cavity squamous cell carcinoma patients had no prior systemic or radiation treatment. The clonotype was recovered from a person between 40 and 85 years old with oral cavity squamous cell carcinoma. The material was PBMCs, obtained after nivolumab (anti-PD-1) treatment.

This CDR3 reads CAWSPYGDSTDTQYF. The CDR3 DNA reads as TGTGCCTGGAGTCCTTACGGGGACAGCACAGATACGCAGTATTTT. The chain combines TRBV30 with TRBJ2-3; either TRBD1 or TRBD2 may fit D (5 bases each). Trimming took 2 bases from V and 0 from J, leaving 12 bases between them. The CDR3 spans 15 residues. Germline CDR1 reads GTSNPN; CDR2 reads SVGIG (reference sequence).